The T cell receptor beta chain under discussion was sequenced for a study of beta chain features in type 1 diabetes. This clone was seen a handful of times. It was via CD45RO/CCR7/CD25/CD127/CD95/CD27 that CD4+ naive, central memory, regulatory and stem cell-like memory cells were sorted. Each population that was sorted was more than 95% pure. The CDR3 covers 15 residues. The germline CDR1 and CDR2 sequences are SNHLY and FYNNEI. Losses at the gene ends were 3 bases for V and 7 bases for J; bases not matched to a gene: 5. Reverse transcription of all isolated RNA meant that expressed TCRB transcripts were sequenced. Sequencing used immunoSEQ multiplex PCR; TCRdb keeps in-frame clones, though not all of them. The sample lists 350,000 to 450,000 clones; roughly 16% were seen once.

The sample taken for sequencing was naive CD4+ T cells from blood. The sequence was obtained from a woman between 18 and 30 years old in good health. The chain links TRBV2 to TRBJ2-3, with 12 bases that match TRBD2. For the CDR3, the DNA is TGTGCCAGCAGTGACCCTAGCGGGAGGGTAAATACGCAGTATTTT. Translating gives CASSDPSGRVNTQYF.